The 16 T cell receptor beta chains given below trace back to one sample, sequenced in a study of glioma-infiltrating T cells after dendritic cell vaccination. The assay was immunoSEQ multiplex PCR, and TCRdb's table has in-frame clones only and misses some. The profile shows fewer than 85,000 clones, almost 85% of them singletons. The sequences come from blood, collected before dendritic cell vaccination. The receptors shown here come from a human donor with glioblastoma.

V is TRBV21-1 and J is TRBJ2-7; the table assigns TRBD1, which was not confirmed against the DNA. TRBV21-1 represents a pseudogene. The length of the CDR3 is 17 residues. DNA for the CDR3: TGTGCCAGCAGCAAGATTCTATACCTCAGGGGAACCTACGAGCAGTACGTC. Its protein product is CASSKILYLRGTYEQYV.

The chain uses TRBV5-4 and TRBJ1-4; D possibly corresponds to TRBD1 (5 bases). Germline V lookup: CDR1 SGHNT, CDR2 YYREEE (reference sequence). The V end lost 4 bases, the J end lost 0 bases, and 10 bases lay between the germline ends. The CDR3 extends over 15 amino acids. CDR3 in amino acids: CASSAKGSTNEKLFF. CDR3 sequence (DNA): TGTGCCAGCAGCGCGAAGGGGTCAACTAATGAAAAACTGTTTTTT.

The chain has TRBV10-1 and TRBJ2-3; TRBD2 is a possible D gene (7 bases). The CDR3 has 14 amino acids. The V gene's germline CDR1 is WNHNN and CDR2 SYGVQD (reference sequence). With 3 bases removed from V and 6 bases from J, the gap between germline ends came to 13 bases. The chain's CDR3 is CASSDGGAADTQYF. The DNA for the CDR3 is TGCGCCAGCAGTGATGGGGGGGCCGCGGATACGCAGTATTTT.

J is TRBJ1-1 and V is TRBV7-9; D remains ambiguous. Germline values: CDR1 SEHNR, CDR2 FQNEAQ (reference sequence). V was trimmed by 3 bases and J by 1 base, leaving 18 bases between them. This CDR3 is 17 amino acids long. CDR3 protein: CASSFSGVRARNTEAFF. The CDR3 nucleotides are TGTGCCAGCAGCTTTTCCGGGGTTCGTGCACGGAACACTGAAGCTTTCTTT.

The CDR3 reads CASSVGPGSSYEQYV. The DNA of the CDR3 is TGTGCCAGCAGCGTCGGGCCAGGGTCCTCCTACGAGCAGTACGTC. The chain is built from TRBV9 and TRBJ2-7; tentative D call: TRBD1 (5 bases). Per the germline V gene, CDR1 is SGDLS and CDR2 is YYNGEE. Trimming shortened V by 2 bases and J by 0 bases, and 12 bases separated the two germline ends. The CDR3 totals 15 residues.

The table lists this clone with a few counts. V is TRBV19 and J is TRBJ2-7, with 14 bases aligning to TRBD2. This CDR3 has 15 residues. V shed 7 bases, J shed 7 bases, and the junction held 9 bases outside the gene matches. CDR1 and CDR2 (germline): LNHDA, SQIVND (reference sequence). The DNA of the CDR3 is TGTGCCAGTACCCCCGGGACTAGCGGGAGAAGTGAGCAGTACGTC. This encodes CASTPGTSGRSEQYV.

The chain employs TRBV4-2 and TRBJ1-1; 8 nucleotides agree with TRBD1. This CDR3 contains 15 residues. Germline CDR1 reads LGHNA; CDR2 reads YNFKEQ. V lost 0 bases and J lost 7; bases outside the gene matches: 7. The CDR3 sequence: CASSQEDRVGGEAFF. CDR3 in DNA: TGTGCCAGCAGCCAAGAGGACAGGGTGGGGGGTGAAGCTTTCTTT.

This rearrangement joins TRBV6-6 to TRBJ1-3; 7 nucleotides line up with TRBD1. This CDR3 is built from 13 residues. Per the germline V gene, CDR1 is MNHNY and CDR2 is SVGAGI (reference sequence). J gave up 2 bases and V 11 bases, and 6 bases lay outside the gene matches. Here the CDR3 DNA reads TGTGCCGTCGGTACAGGGGCTGGAAACACCATATATTTT. Protein sequence: CAVGTGAGNTIYF.

The genes are TRBV6-5 and TRBJ2-7; D call uncertain. CDR3 length: 14 amino acids. V was trimmed by 6 bases and J by 6 bases, leaving 18 bases between them. From germline, CDR1 is MNHEY and CDR2 SVGAGI. CDR3 sequence reads: CASRENNPLGEQYV. The DNA for the CDR3 is TGTGCCAGCAGGGAAAACAATCCGTTGGGCGAGCAGTACGTC.

This clone was seen just once. The chain employs TRBV2 and TRBJ1-4; the D gene is possibly TRBD1 (6 bases). Germline V gene lookup returns CDR1 SNHLY and CDR2 FYNNEI. V was clipped by 8 bases and J by 5 bases, with 15 bases between them. The CDR3 is made up of 14 amino acids. The DNA of the CDR3 is TGTGCCAGCGGCCTGACAGGACGAAATGAAAAACTGTTTTTT. This encodes CASGLTGRNEKLFF.

This clone has only one observation. This chain connects TRBV7-9 to TRBJ1-5; D gene ambiguous. This CDR3 contains 12 residues. Germline CDR1 SEHNR, CDR2 FQNEAQ (reference sequence). Trimming stripped 4 bases from V and 9 bases from J, with 10 bases between. The CDR3 sequence is CASSSISGPQHF. In DNA, the CDR3 is TGTGCCAGCAGCTCTATCTCGGGGCCCCAGCATTTT.

This chain joins TRBV6-6 and TRBJ1-1; no clear D. Germline CDR1 MNHNY, CDR2 SVGAGI (reference sequence). This CDR3 region has 13 residues. The V end was cut by 8 bases, the J end by 1 base, with 11 bases between. The CDR3: CASQREGNTEAFF. In nucleotides, the CDR3 is TGTGCCAGCCAACGGGAAGGGAACACTGAAGCTTTCTTT.

The chain combines TRBV5-6 with TRBJ1-5, with no clear D. V dropped 2 bases and J dropped 4 bases, with 10 bases sitting between them. Germline V lookup: CDR1 SGHDT, CDR2 YYEEEE. CDR3 size: 14 residues. CDR3 nucleotides: TGTGCCAGCAGCTTCGGGGTGGGGAATCAGCCCCAGCATTTT. Translated, it gives CASSFGVGNQPQHF.

This clone appeared a single time. The chain uses TRBV10-3 and TRBJ2-2; D may be TRBD2 (5 bases). Trimming took off 6 bases at V and 4 bases at J, with 12 bases between the two ends. The CDR3 is 14 amino acids. Germline CDR1 reads ENHRY; CDR2 reads SYGVKD. The CDR3 DNA is TGTGCCATCAGCGGGAAGGACGGCACCGGGGAGCTGTTTTTT. This codes for CAISGKDGTGELFF.

V usage is TRBV2 and J usage is TRBJ1-1; 9 bases match TRBD1. Germline CDR1 and CDR2: SNHLY and FYNNEI. Trimming removed 6 bases from V and 7 bases from J; junction bases left unmatched: 6. This CDR3 spans 13 amino acids. The CDR3 bases are TGTGCCAGCAGCTTGACAGGGGGGGGTGAAGCTTTCTTT. It translates to CASSLTGGGEAFF.

This clone has only one observation. The genes are TRBV6-1 and TRBJ1-3, with TRBD1 matching over 8 bases. The CDR3 contains 16 residues. Per germline, CDR1 MNHNS and CDR2 SASEGT. V shed 1 base, J shed 4 bases, and the junction held 6 bases outside the gene matches. CDR3 coding DNA: TGTGCCAGCAGTGAAGGTGCAGGGGGCAGAGGAAACACCATATATTTT. Its protein is CASSEGAGGRGNTIYF.